The 28 T cell receptor beta chains below all came from one sample that was sequenced in a study of CD8+ T cells in alopecia areata. Stated treatment: oral pan-JAK inhibitor, 5-10 mg twice daily. Following RNA extraction, reverse transcription yielded cDNA that acted as the sequencing template. The data were produced by immunoSEQ multiplex PCR, yet TCRdb's version contains in-frame clones alone and is incomplete. There are about 92,000 clones in the sample; 44% occur only once, and less than 20% lies in the top ten. Sample: CD8+ T cells sorted from blood, taken at week 24, from a patient treated with tofacitinib. All receptors derive from a human donor with alopecia areata.

The rearrangement links TRBV9 to TRBJ2-5, with D possibly matching TRBD2 (6 bases). The CDR3 runs to 15 residues. The germline V gene encodes CDR1 SGDLS and CDR2 YYNGEE. Trimming pared 1 base from V and 0 bases from J, leaving 10 bases between. CDR3 residues: CASSVSGVNQETQYF. As DNA, the CDR3 is TGTGCCAGCAGCGTATCGGGAGTGAACCAAGAGACCCAGTACTTC.

This clone was counted a few times. This chain joins TRBV5-6 and TRBJ1-1, with 9 bases matching TRBD1. Unmatched junction bases numbered 5, after V lost 0 bases and J lost 2 bases. The CDR3 loop spans 16 amino acids. Germline V gene lookup returns CDR1 SGHDT and CDR2 YYEEEE. The CDR3 spells CASSLDRGPTNTEAFF. The CDR3 DNA follows: TGTGCCAGCAGCTTGGACAGGGGGCCGACAAACACTGAAGCTTTCTTT.

This chain connects TRBV18 to TRBJ2-3, with D maybe TRBD1 (6 bases). The CDR3 runs 17 residues. Germline CDR1 reads KGHSH; CDR2 reads LQKENI. Trimming stripped 6 bases from V and 0 bases from J, with 19 bases between. The CDR3 region is CASSRTWPGDSTDTQYF. The CDR3, as DNA: TGTGCCAGCTCGCGGACTTGGCCAGGGGATAGCACAGATACGCAGTATTTT. Full variable domain (remainder filled in from reference TRBV18 and TRBJ2-3): NAGVMQNPRHLVRRRGQEARLRCSPMKGHSHVYWYRQLPEEGLKFMVYLQKENIIDESGMPKERFSAEFPKEGPSILRIQQVVRGDSAAYFCASSRTWPGDSTDTQYFGPGTRLTVL.

J is TRBJ2-5 and V is TRBV7-6; TRBD2 agrees at 11 bases. Germline CDR1 and CDR2: SGHVS and FNYEAQ. This CDR3 has 17 amino acids. The junction had 6 bases not matched to a gene; V was cut back by 3 bases and J by 0 bases. The CDR3 protein is CASSLGTSGKYQETQYF. In DNA, the CDR3 is TGTGCCAGCAGCTTGGGGACTAGCGGCAAGTACCAAGAGACCCAGTACTTC.

The chain has TRBV7-2 and TRBJ2-4, with D possibly TRBD1 on 6 matching bases. The CDR3 has 15 residues. The V end lost 5 bases, the J end lost 0 bases, and 11 bases lay between the germline ends. Germline CDR1 is SGHTA and CDR2 is FQGNSA. The CDR3 DNA sequence: TGTGCCAGCAGCCCGGACAGTTCAGCCAAAAACATTCAGTACTTC. Its protein is CASSPDSSAKNIQYF.

This sequence joins TRBV19 and TRBJ2-1, with a tentative D call TRBD1 (6 bases). The CDR3 has 14 amino acids. Trimming removed 7 bases from V and 3 bases from J, with 13 bases in between. Germline CDR1 LNHDA, CDR2 SQIVND (reference sequence). The chain's CDR3 is CASMEGGSYNEQFF. DNA for the CDR3: TGTGCCAGTATGGAAGGGGGAAGCTACAATGAGCAGTTCTTC.

This clone was seen a handful of times. The chain has TRBV29-1 and TRBJ1-2; 12 bases match TRBD1. V lost 5 bases, J lost 7 bases, and 2 bases stayed unmatched. The germline gives CDR1 SQVTM, CDR2 ANQGSEA. CDR3 size: 12 residues. The chain's CDR3 is CSVTGQGAGYTF. For the CDR3, the DNA is TGCAGCGTTACGGGACAGGGGGCTGGCTACACCTTC. The whole variable domain, filled in from reference TRBV29-1 and TRBJ1-2, reads SAVISQKPSRDICQRGTSLTIQCQVDSQVTMMFWYRQQPGQSLTLIATANQGSEATYESGFVIDKFPISRPNLTFSTLTVSNMSPEDSSIYLCSVTGQGAGYTFGSGTRLTVV.

This clone was seen more than once but under ten times. V usage is TRBV5-1 and J usage is TRBJ2-7; TRBD1 is a possible D gene (6 bases). Trimming took off 1 base at V and 4 bases at J, with 9 bases between the two ends. The germline gives CDR1 SGHRS, CDR2 YFSETQ. This CDR3 has 13 residues. CDR3 residues: CASSLTGNYEQYF. CDR3 DNA: TGCGCCAGCAGCTTGACAGGGAATTACGAGCAGTACTTC.

The genes are TRBV5-1 and TRBJ2-1; no firm D call. V was pared by 0 bases and J by 1 base, with 11 bases between. The CDR3 has 16 amino acids. Germline V gives CDR1 SGHRS, CDR2 YFSETQ. This chain's CDR3 is CASSLEADRSYNEQFF. The CDR3 nucleotides read TGCGCCAGCAGCTTGGAGGCGGATCGATCCTACAATGAGCAGTTCTTC.

This sequence joins TRBV5-1 and TRBJ2-3; 7 bases map to TRBD2. CDR1 and CDR2 (germline): SGHRS, YFSETQ. The CDR3 runs to 14 residues. Trimming took 0 bases from V and 4 from J; bases not matched to a gene: 2. The CDR3 sequence is CASSLGGSSDTQYF. The CDR3 DNA follows: TGCGCCAGCAGCTTGGGCGGGAGCTCAGATACGCAGTATTTT.

The J gene is TRBJ1-5, the V gene TRBV4-1; D uncertain. Germline V gene sequence: CDR1 MGHRA, CDR2 YSYEKL. The V end lost 4 bases, the J end lost 1 base, and 14 bases lay between the germline ends. The CDR3 contains 16 residues. The CDR3 DNA reads TGCGCCAGCAGCCCATACGTGGGCCGCAGCAATCAGCCCCAGCATTTT. Its translation: CASSPYVGRSNQPQHF.

The chain links TRBV9 to TRBJ1-2; TRBD1 aligns across 7 bases. With V trimmed by 0 bases and J by 3 bases, 5 bases remained unmatched. Germline V gene data show CDR1 as SGDLS and CDR2 as YYNGEE. The CDR3 extends over 15 amino acids. CDR3 nucleotides: TGTGCCAGCAGCGTAGGAGGGGGCGATTACTATGGCTACACCTTC. Amino acids: CASSVGGGDYYGYTF.

The V gene is TRBV27, the J gene TRBJ2-2; 7 positions agree with TRBD1. Losses at the gene ends were 7 bases for V and 2 bases for J; bases not matched to a gene: 4. Per the germline V gene, CDR1 is MNHEY and CDR2 is SMNVEV (reference sequence). This CDR3 is built from 14 residues. CDR3 protein: CASNHRGNTGELFF. CDR3 nucleotide sequence: TGTGCCAGCAATCACAGGGGTAACACCGGGGAGCTGTTTTTT.

This clone was observed at least ten times. The sample contains more than one DNA sequence encoding this CDR3. This chain connects TRBV4-1 to TRBJ1-5; the D is unclear. The germline V and J ends were trimmed by 0 bases and 0 bases, with 6 bases remaining between them. Per germline, CDR1 MGHRA and CDR2 YSYEKL. The CDR3 consists of 15 residues. The CDR3 DNA is TGCGCCAGCAGCCAAGAAGGAAATAGCAATCAGCCCCAGCATTTT. Protein product: CASSQEGNSNQPQHF.

The chain has TRBV23-1 and TRBJ2-7, with D perhaps matching TRBD2 (6 bases). TRBV23-1 has ORF status, its function being uncertain. The CDR3 is 14 amino acids. With 6 bases removed from V and 0 bases from J, the gap between germline ends came to 12 bases. The CDR3 loop reads CASSPPGDSYEQYF. In nucleotides, the CDR3 is TGCGCCAGCAGCCCCCCGGGGGACTCCTACGAGCAGTACTTC.

This clone was counted between two and nine times. The chain recombines TRBV11-2 with TRBJ2-5; D perhaps matches TRBD2 (5 bases). There are 14 residues in the CDR3. The V end was cut by 2 bases, the J end by 5 bases, with 12 bases between. CDR1 is SGHAT, CDR2 FQNNGV, per germline. DNA of the CDR3: TGTGCCAGCAGCTTAAGGGCCACGGGGGAGACCCAGTACTTC. Translated: CASSLRATGETQYF.

V gene TRBV4-1 combines with J gene TRBJ1-3; tentative D call: TRBD1 (6 bases). This CDR3 region has 15 residues. Trimming left V 3 bases short and J 4 bases short, with 13 bases between. The germline V gene encodes CDR1 MGHRA and CDR2 YSYEKL. The CDR3 DNA follows: TGCGCCAGCAGCCAGGTCAGGGGCGGCGGAAACACCATATATTTT. This codes for CASSQVRGGGNTIYF.

The count of this clone is one. At the DNA level, this CDR3 is encoded by other sequences in the same sample as well. The chain employs TRBV27 and TRBJ2-1, with D unclear. Germline CDR1 MNHEY, CDR2 SMNVEV (reference sequence). The CDR3 is 15 amino acids. V lost 2 bases and J 0 bases, leaving 8 bases between the germline ends. The CDR3 is CASSLGASSYNEQFF. The CDR3 nucleotides read TGTGCCAGCAGTTTAGGCGCGAGCTCCTACAATGAGCAGTTCTTC.

The chain couples TRBV7-2 to TRBJ1-5; no clear D. Per the germline V gene, CDR1 is SGHTA and CDR2 is FQGNSA. V lost 5 bases to trimming and J lost 2 bases, with 10 bases between them. CDR3 length: 14 residues. Here the CDR3 reads CASSPPGRNQPQHF. For the CDR3, the DNA is TGTGCCAGCAGCCCCCCTGGGCGCAATCAGCCCCAGCATTTT.

The V and J genes are TRBV27 and TRBJ2-7; D may be TRBD2 (6 bases). Per germline, CDR1 MNHEY and CDR2 SMNVEV (reference sequence). The CDR3 spans 13 residues. The ends were cut back, 8 bases at V and 4 bases at J, with 15 bases in the middle. The CDR3 DNA follows: TGTGCCAGCCGACCAAAGGGAGGTTACGAGCAGTACTTC. This codes for CASRPKGGYEQYF.

This clone was picked up many times. V usage is TRBV9 and J usage is TRBJ2-1; TRBD1 is a possible D gene (6 bases). V was trimmed by 2 bases and J by 9 bases, leaving 9 bases between them. CDR1 SGDLS and CDR2 YYNGEE come from the germline V gene. This CDR3 has 12 residues. CDR3 bases: TGTGCCAGCAGCGTGACAGGCGTTGAGCAGTTCTTC. Translated, it gives CASSVTGVEQFF.

The chain has TRBV5-8 and TRBJ1-2; a possible D gene is TRBD1 (5 bases). V was trimmed by 4 bases and J by 6 bases, leaving 13 bases between them. Germline CDR1 reads SGHTS; CDR2 reads YDEGEE. The CDR3 has 13 amino acids. The CDR3 DNA reads as TGTGCCAGCAGCGGGGTCAGGGTGCATGGCTACACCTTC. This codes for CASSGVRVHGYTF.

This rearrangement joins TRBV4-1 to TRBJ2-5; 7 bases map to TRBD2. The V gene's germline CDR1 is MGHRA and CDR2 YSYEKL. J lost 5 bases, V lost 4 bases, and 10 bases had no gene match. The CDR3 spans 15 residues. The DNA for the CDR3 is TGCGCCAGCAGCCGTATTGAGGGAGGGCACGAGACCCAGTACTTC. Its protein is CASSRIEGGHETQYF.

This clone was picked up a small number of times. The rearrangement links TRBV11-1 to TRBJ1-1; D gene uncertain. The V end lost 4 bases, the J end lost 0 bases, and 12 bases lay between the germline ends. CDR3 size: 15 residues. CDR1 is SGHAT and CDR2 is FQDESV in the germline V gene (reference sequence). CDR3 residues: CASSSPREMNTEAFF. The CDR3 bases are TGTGCCAGCAGCTCACCCCGGGAAATGAACACTGAAGCTTTCTTT.

J is TRBJ1-4 and V is TRBV4-1, with TRBD1 as a possible D gene (5 bases). This CDR3 spans 17 amino acids. Trimming pared 1 base from V and 5 bases from J, leaving 17 bases between. Germline values: CDR1 MGHRA, CDR2 YSYEKL. CDR3 protein: CASSQVTRGSQNEKLFF. CDR3 sequence (DNA): TGCGCCAGCAGCCAAGTAACCCGGGGCAGTCAAAATGAAAAACTGTTTTTT.

This clone was seen only a few times. The rearrangement links TRBV29-1 to TRBJ2-7; 7 bases are shared with TRBD1. The CDR3 runs 13 residues. Germline V gene lookup returns CDR1 SQVTM and CDR2 ANQGSEA. The junction had 6 bases not matched to a gene; V was cut back by 5 bases and J by 2 bases. CDR3 sequence (DNA): TGCAGCGTTTTGGGACAGCCAACCTACGAGCAGTACTTC. Protein product: CSVLGQPTYEQYF.

This clone was counted only a few times. V usage is TRBV30 and J usage is TRBJ2-7; D is undetermined. V lost 2 bases, J lost 6 bases, and 5 bases lay in between. This CDR3 comprises 10 residues. Germline assignment: CDR1 GTSNPN and CDR2 SVGIG (reference sequence). The CDR3 is CAWSQSEQYF. In DNA form, the CDR3 reads TGTGCCTGGAGTCAGAGCGAGCAGTACTTC.

This clone was seen only a few times. V is TRBV2 and J is TRBJ2-1; 8 nucleotides align to TRBD2. The germline V gene has CDR1 SNHLY and CDR2 FYNNEI. With V trimmed by 8 bases and J by 0 bases, 6 bases remained unmatched. There are 15 residues in the CDR3. The chain's CDR3 is CASGAGGVSYNEQFF. The CDR3 nucleotides read TGTGCCAGCGGGGCGGGAGGCGTCTCCTACAATGAGCAGTTCTTC. The whole variable domain, filled in from reference TRBV2 and TRBJ2-1, reads EPEVTQTPSHQVTQMGQEVILRCVPISNHLYFYWYRQILGQKVEFLVSFYNNEISEKSEIFDDQFSVERPDGSNFTLKIRSTKLEDSAMYFCASGAGGVSYNEQFFGPGTRLTVL.